The present TCR beta chain was sequenced within a study of T cell clonality in common variable immunodeficiency. V shed 2 bases, J shed 5 bases, and the junction held 13 bases outside the gene matches. The CDR3 has 17 residues. Germline-derived CDR1 and CDR2 are LNHDA and SQIVND (reference sequence). Replacement immunoglobulin had been given to every CVID subject for at least one year. Blood samples were heparinized, about 5 to 9 ml per donor. General study results and limits: In common variable immunodeficiency, TCR beta chains reportedly carried fewer deletions and N-nucleotide insertions. CVID subjects had higher TCRbeta clonality than healthy controls, most marked in about a third.

The sample holds a few counts of this clone. What it binds is not known. The read finishes 3 residues shy of the CDR3 end, and the germline J gene is used to complete it. Equal genomic DNA amounts from CVID and control samples were sequenced. Using immunoSEQ multiplex PCR, the repertoire was profiled, and TCRdb retains in-frame clones only, with some absent. Sampling found approximately 18,000 clones, none seen once. This chain uses TRBV19 with TRBJ2-7; 9 nucleotides line up with TRBD1. This sequence originates from a human donor with common variable immunodeficiency. The sample comprised peripheral blood mononuclear cells. The CDR3 DNA, read in part, is TGTGCCAGTAGTATAACGTCGCCCGGGACAGGGCTCAACGAG. Translating it yields CASSITSPGTGLNE. In full, the CDR3 is CASSITSPGTGLNEQYF.